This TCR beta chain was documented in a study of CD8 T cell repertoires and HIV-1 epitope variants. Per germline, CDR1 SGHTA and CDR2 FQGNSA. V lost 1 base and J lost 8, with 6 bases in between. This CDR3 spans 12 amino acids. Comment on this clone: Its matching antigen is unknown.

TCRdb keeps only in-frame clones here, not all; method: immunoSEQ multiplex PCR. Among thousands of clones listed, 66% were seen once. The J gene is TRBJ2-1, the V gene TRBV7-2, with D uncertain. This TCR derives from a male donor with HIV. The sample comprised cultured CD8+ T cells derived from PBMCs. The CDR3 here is CASSLGAHEQFF. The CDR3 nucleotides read TGTGCCAGCAGCTTAGGTGCTCATGAGCAGTTCTTC.